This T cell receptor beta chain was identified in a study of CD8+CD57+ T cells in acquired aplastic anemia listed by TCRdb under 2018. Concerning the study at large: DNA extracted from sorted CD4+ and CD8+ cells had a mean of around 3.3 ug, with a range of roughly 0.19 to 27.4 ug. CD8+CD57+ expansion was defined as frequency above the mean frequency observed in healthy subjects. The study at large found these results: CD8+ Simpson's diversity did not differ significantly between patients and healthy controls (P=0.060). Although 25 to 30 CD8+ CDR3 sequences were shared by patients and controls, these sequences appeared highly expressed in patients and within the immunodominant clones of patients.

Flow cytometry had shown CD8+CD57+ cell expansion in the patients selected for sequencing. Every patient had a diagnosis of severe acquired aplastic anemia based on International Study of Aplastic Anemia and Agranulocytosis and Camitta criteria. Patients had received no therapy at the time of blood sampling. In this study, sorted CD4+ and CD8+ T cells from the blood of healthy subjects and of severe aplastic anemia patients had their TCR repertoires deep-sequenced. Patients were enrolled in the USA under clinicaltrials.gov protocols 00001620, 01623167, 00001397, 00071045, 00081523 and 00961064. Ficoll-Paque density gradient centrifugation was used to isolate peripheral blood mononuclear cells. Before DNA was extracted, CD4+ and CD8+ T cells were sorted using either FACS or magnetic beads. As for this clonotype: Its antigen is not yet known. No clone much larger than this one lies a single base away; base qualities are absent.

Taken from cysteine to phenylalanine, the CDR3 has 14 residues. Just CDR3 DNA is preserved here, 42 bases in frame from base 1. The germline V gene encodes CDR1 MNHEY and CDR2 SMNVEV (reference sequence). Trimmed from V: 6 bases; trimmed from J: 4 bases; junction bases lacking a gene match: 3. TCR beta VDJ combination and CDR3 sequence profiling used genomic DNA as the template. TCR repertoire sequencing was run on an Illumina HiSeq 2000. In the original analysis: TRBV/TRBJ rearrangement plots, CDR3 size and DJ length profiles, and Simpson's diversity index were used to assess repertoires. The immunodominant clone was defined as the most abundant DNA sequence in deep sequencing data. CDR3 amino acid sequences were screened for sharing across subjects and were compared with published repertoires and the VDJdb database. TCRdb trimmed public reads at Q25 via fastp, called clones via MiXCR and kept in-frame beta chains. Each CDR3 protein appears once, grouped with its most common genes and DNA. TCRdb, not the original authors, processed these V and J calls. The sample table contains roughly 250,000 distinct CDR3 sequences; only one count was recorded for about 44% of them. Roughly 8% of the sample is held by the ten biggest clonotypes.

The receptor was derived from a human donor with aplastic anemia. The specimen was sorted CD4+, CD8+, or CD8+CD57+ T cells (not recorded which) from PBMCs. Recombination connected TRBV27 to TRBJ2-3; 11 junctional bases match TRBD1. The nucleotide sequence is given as TGTGCCAGCAGGGACAGGGGGCGGCCAGATACGCAGTATTTT. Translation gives CASRDRGRPDTQYF.